The 23 T cell receptor beta chains below all came from one sample that was sequenced in a study of T-cell reconstitution after alpha-beta-depleted transplantation in children (dated by TCRdb to 2016 to 2017). Library preparation was by PCR. The reads were generated on an Illumina HiSeq 2500. TCR library preparation used molecular barcoding, with unique molecular identifiers applied to normalize quantification of the TCRbeta repertoire. Clones were called with MiXCR by TCRdb after fastp trimmed the public reads at Q25, and only in-frame beta chains were retained. A single entry per CDR3 protein holds the most common genes and DNA from its merged rows. This sample lists about 240,000 distinct CDR3 sequences; 12% were detected once. The ten largest make up roughly 2.6% of the sample. Source: PBMCs from the stem cell graft donor, taken from the stem cell graft. Receptors originate from a human donor who donated a stem cell graft to a child with acute lymphoblastic leukemia.

This clonotype showed up many times. The genes are TRBV6-1 and TRBJ1-2, with 7 nucleotides matching TRBD1. From germline, CDR1 is MNHNS and CDR2 SASEGT. With V trimmed by 4 bases and J by 0 bases, 8 bases remained unmatched. The length of the CDR3 is 16 residues. CDR3 protein: CASSAQQGRTNYGYTF. CDR3 sequence (DNA): TGTGCCAGCAGTGCCCAACAGGGGCGAACTAACTATGGCTACACCTTC.

V gene TRBV4-2 combines with J gene TRBJ1-3, with D perhaps matching TRBD1 (5 bases). CDR1 is LGHNA and CDR2 is YNFKEQ in the germline V gene. The CDR3 is 22 amino acids. Deletions cut 2 bases from V and 0 bases from J, with 29 bases between. The CDR3 nucleotides read TGTGCCAGCAGCCAATGGCGAGTCGGTGGGGGTGAGGAGACTTTCTCTGGAAACACCATATATTTT. This translates into CASSQWRVGGGEETFSGNTIYF.

This clonotype was observed many times. The chain recombines TRBV20-1 with TRBJ1-1, with a tentative D call TRBD1 (6 bases). Per the germline V gene, CDR1 is DFQATT and CDR2 is SNEGSKA (reference sequence). This CDR3 region has 14 residues. V was trimmed by 3 bases and J by 2 bases, leaving 13 bases between them. The CDR3 DNA sequence: TGCAGTGCTAGGATCGGGGGCCCTAACACTGAAGCTTTCTTT. It encodes CSARIGGPNTEAFF.

This clonotype has at least ten counts. This rearrangement joins TRBV11-3 to TRBJ2-7; TRBD1 might be the D (7 bases). The CDR3 extends over 18 amino acids. CDR1 is SGHNT and CDR2 is YENEEA in the germline V gene. V was shortened by 4 bases and J by 2 bases, with 24 bases between the two germline ends. The CDR3 is CASSSTLPGEGQPYEQYF. In DNA, the CDR3 is TGTGCCAGCAGCTCAACCCTCCCGGGAGAGGGACAGCCCTACGAGCAGTACTTC.

About this clonotype: It may be a read error: a sequence one base away is much more abundant. V gene TRBV4-2 combines with J gene TRBJ2-1; D gene ambiguous. From germline, CDR1 is LGHNA and CDR2 YNFKEQ. The CDR3 extends over 11 amino acids. Trimming removed 8 bases from V and 6 bases from J, with 8 bases in between. CDR3 loop: CASGPRNEQFF. The CDR3 nucleotides are TGTGCCAGCGGCCCACGCAATGAGCAGTTCTTC.

This clonotype was detected ten times or more. The chain has TRBV7-9 and TRBJ1-6, with 9 bases matching TRBD1. The CDR3 length is 14 residues. Per germline, CDR1 SEHNR and CDR2 FQNEAQ (reference sequence). V was pared by 5 bases and J by 8 bases, with 4 bases of the junction left unmatched. CDR3 DNA: TGTGCCAGCAGCCGGGACAGGGATGATTCACCCCTCCACTTT. It is translated as CASSRDRDDSPLHF.

As to this clonotype: A much larger clone differs by one base, so this may be a read error. The chain links TRBV7-8 to TRBJ2-4, with D possibly matching TRBD1 (5 bases). CDR3 length: 14 amino acids. CDR1 SGHVS and CDR2 FQNEAQ come from the germline V gene. The ends were cut back, 1 base at V and 12 bases at J, with 16 bases in the middle. The CDR3 bases are TGTGCCAGCAGCTTAGAACCCTATGGCGACAGTCAGTACTTC. This encodes CASSLEPYGDSQYF.

This clonotype was detected ten times or more. The chain recombines TRBV20-1 with TRBJ1-2; 9 positions match TRBD1. V was pared by 2 bases and J by 6 bases, with 10 bases of the junction left unmatched. The germline V gene encodes CDR1 DFQATT and CDR2 SNEGSKA (reference sequence). The CDR3 has 15 amino acids. The CDR3 here is CSARKGGRTGDGYTF. DNA of the CDR3: TGCAGTGCTAGAAAAGGGGGAAGGACAGGGGATGGCTACACCTTC.

This rearrangement joins TRBV7-9 to TRBJ1-1, with D uncertain. The germline V and J ends were trimmed by 1 base and 9 bases, with 3 bases remaining between them. CDR3 length: 10 residues. Germline assignment: CDR1 SEHNR and CDR2 FQNEAQ (reference sequence). The CDR3 protein is CASSLGKAFF. The CDR3 nucleotides are TGTGCCAGCAGCTTAGGGAAAGCTTTCTTT.

For this clonotype: This clone may be a read error of a much larger clone one base away. The chain recombines TRBV20-1 with TRBJ1-1; D uncertain. The CDR3 extends over 15 amino acids. In germline, CDR1 is DFQATT, CDR2 SNEGSKA (reference sequence). V was trimmed by 6 bases and J by 1 base, leaving 18 bases between them. In DNA, the CDR3 is TGCAGTGCCCTCCTCCAAAGGTGGGGGAACACTGAAGCTTTCTTT. Protein: CSALLQRWGNTEAFF.

Remarks on this clonotype: This may be a read error: a much more frequent sequence differs by one nucleotide. This chain links TRBV5-6 with TRBJ2-5; D may be TRBD1 (7 bases). Deletions cut 3 bases from V and 6 bases from J, with 12 bases between. The CDR3 sequence is 13 residues long. From germline, CDR1 is SGHDT and CDR2 YYEEEE. For the CDR3, the DNA is TGTGCCAGCAGCTGCGGGACAGCGAAGACCCAGTACTTC. This codes for CASSCGTAKTQYF.

This clonotype was recorded many times. The rearrangement links TRBV5-8 to TRBJ1-1; D is uncertain. This CDR3 comprises 16 residues. Germline V gene sequence: CDR1 SGHTS, CDR2 YDEGEE. V dropped 6 bases and J dropped 7 bases, with 25 bases sitting between them. This CDR3 is CASTNSPYGGGVEAFF. In DNA form, the CDR3 reads TGTGCCAGCACCAACTCCCCTTACGGCGGCGGCGTTGAAGCTTTCTTT. The variable domain in full, completed from reference TRBV5-8 and TRBJ1-1, reads EAGVTQSPTHLIKTRGQQATLRCSPISGHTSVYWYQQALGLGLQFLLWYDEGEERNRGNFPPRFSGRQFPNYSSELNVNALELEDSALYLCASTNSPYGGGVEAFFGQGTRLTVV.

Turning to this clonotype: With a much larger clone just one base away, this may be a read error. The chain is built from TRBV20-1 and TRBJ1-1; D is ambiguous. Germline-derived CDR1 and CDR2 are DFQATT and SNEGSKA (reference sequence). V gave up 7 bases and J gave up 1 base, with 13 bases separating them. The CDR3 is 13 residues long. CDR3 sequence: CSGPRTENTEAFF. CDR3 nucleotide sequence: TGCAGTGGCCCTCGGACGGAGAACACTGAAGCTTTCTTT.

This clonotype was seen ten or more times. The genes are TRBV27 and TRBJ1-2; 8 nucleotides match TRBD1. V shed 6 bases, J shed 2 bases, and the junction held 8 bases outside the gene matches. Looked up from germline, CDR1 is MNHEY and CDR2 is SMNVEV (reference sequence). This CDR3 region has 15 residues. The CDR3 loop reads CASRHDRGENYGYTF. The CDR3 DNA reads TGTGCCAGCAGACATGACAGGGGCGAAAACTATGGCTACACCTTC.

This clonotype came up many times. This chain links TRBV7-2 with TRBJ1-2, with 9 nucleotides matching TRBD1. Germline assignment: CDR1 SGHTA and CDR2 FQGNSA. The V segment lost 3 bases and the J segment 6 bases; nucleotides outside the gene matches: 5. CDR3 size: 14 residues. The CDR3 region is CASSFSRQGDGYTF. DNA for the CDR3: TGTGCCAGCAGCTTCTCTCGACAGGGGGATGGCTACACCTTC.

This clonotype was observed many times. V and J are TRBV4-1 and TRBJ2-1; 10 bases map to TRBD2. CDR1 and CDR2 (germline): MGHRA, YSYEKL. The CDR3 is made up of 16 amino acids. V lost 5 bases to trimming and J lost 1 base; unmatched junction nucleotides: 5. The CDR3 loop reads CASSFLAGVSYNEQFF. CDR3 nucleotides: TGCGCCAGCAGCTTCCTAGCGGGGGTGTCCTACAATGAGCAGTTCTTC.

Many counts were recorded for this clonotype. The chain combines TRBV6-6 with TRBJ2-7, with unresolved D. Trimming shortened V by 3 bases and J by 10 bases, and 10 bases separated the two germline ends. CDR1 is MNHNY and CDR2 is SVGAGI in the germline V gene (reference sequence). The CDR3 is made up of 11 amino acids. The CDR3 DNA reads TGTGCCAGCAGTTATAAGGGTAGCCAGTACTTC. Its protein is CASSYKGSQYF.

This clonotype was detected ten times or more. This chain uses TRBV7-8 with TRBJ2-2; D unresolved. Germline CDR1 SGHVS, CDR2 FQNEAQ. The V and J ends lost 1 base and 4 bases respectively, with 10 bases between them. There are 15 residues in the CDR3. The CDR3 reads CASSLEGIATGELFF. CDR3 sequence (DNA): TGTGCCAGCAGCTTAGAAGGGATAGCCACCGGGGAGCTGTTTTTT.

This clonotype was observed many times. The V and J genes are TRBV18 and TRBJ2-3; 10 nucleotides align to TRBD1. In germline, CDR1 is KGHSH, CDR2 LQKENI. The CDR3 loop spans 16 amino acids. Trimming took 3 bases from V and 2 from J; bases not matched to a gene: 5. The CDR3 sequence is CASSPGQGQVTDTQYF. CDR3 sequence (DNA): TGTGCCAGCTCACCGGGACAGGGGCAGGTCACAGATACGCAGTATTTT.

The table lists this clonotype with many counts. This chain joins TRBV30 and TRBJ2-3, with D possibly TRBD2 on 6 matching bases. V lost 0 bases to trimming and J lost 5 bases, with 9 bases between them. The germline CDR1 and CDR2 sequences are GTSNPN and SVGIG (reference sequence). The CDR3 runs to 13 residues. The CDR3 loop reads CAWSVLGGDTQYF. CDR3 nucleotides: TGTGCCTGGAGTGTACTGGGAGGAGATACGCAGTATTTT.

As to this clonotype: A much larger clone differs from this one at a single base, so this may be a read error. The gene calls are TRBV7-2 and TRBJ1-4, with TRBD1 identical over 10 bases. The V gene's germline CDR1 is SGHTA and CDR2 FQGNSA. The CDR3 length is 15 residues. The CDR3 sequence: CASSTRQGARENLFF. CDR3 nucleotide sequence: TGTGCCAGCAGCACCCGACAGGGGGCCAGAGAAAACCTGTTTTTT.

As DNA, the CDR3 is TGTGCCACCAGTGACTCAAGCGGGGGGTATTACAATGAGCAGTTCTTC. It codes for CATSDSSGGYYNEQFF. The chain couples TRBV24-1 to TRBJ2-1; 9 bases map to TRBD2. V shed 4 bases and J 4 bases; nucleotides not matched to a gene: 7. CDR1 is KGHDR, CDR2 SFDVKD, per germline. This CDR3 region has 16 residues.

This clonotype was recorded many times. This rearrangement joins TRBV20-1 to TRBJ2-3; no firm D call. Per the germline V gene, CDR1 is DFQATT and CDR2 is SNEGSKA (reference sequence). This CDR3 spans 11 amino acids. V lost 3 bases and J lost 3, with 4 bases in between. The chain's CDR3 is CSASSTDTQYF. The CDR3 bases are TGCAGTGCTAGCTCGACAGATACGCAGTATTTT.